The present T cell receptor beta chain was sequenced within a study of blood T cell repertoires in COVID-19. The CDR3 totals 14 residues. Germline values: CDR1 MNHNY, CDR2 SVGAGI (reference sequence). V was trimmed by 7 bases and J by 8 bases, leaving 15 bases between them. Sequencing used immunoSEQ multiplex PCR; TCRdb keeps in-frame clones, though not all of them. The table includes about 330,000 clones, about 89% detected once. The sequencing input was PBMCs or T cells enriched from blood (not recorded which). The TCR originated in a woman in her twenties or thirties who had recovered from COVID-19. The chain recombines TRBV6-6 with TRBJ1-6, with D tentatively TRBD1 (6 bases). CDR3 in DNA: TGTGCCAGCAAAGTTCGGGACAATGATTCACCCCTCCACTTT. It encodes CASKVRDNDSPLHF.